The 20 T cell receptor beta chains below were found in one sample sequenced in a study of early T cells in non-severe SARS-CoV-2 infection. TCRdb independently ran MiXCR on the 5' RACE reads; one entry per CDR3 protein. The table has around 31,000 distinct CDR3 sequences, 4.5% to 7% seen once. The sample taken for sequencing was whole blood. These receptors were obtained from an adult who was a healthcare worker with PCR-confirmed SARS-CoV-2 infection or an uninfected control (not recorded which).

The V and J genes are TRBV12-3 or TRBV12-4 and TRBJ2-1; TRBD2 matches 8 bases. V gave up 5 bases and J gave up 6 bases; unmatched junction bases: 6. There are 14 residues in the CDR3. CDR3 region: CASSPIAGSNEQFF. The CDR3 DNA sequence: TGTGCCAGCAGTCCAATAGCGGGGTCCAATGAGCAGTTCTTC.

This clonotype was seen more than once but under ten times. This chain joins TRBV9 and TRBJ2-1; 10 nucleotides match TRBD2. The germline V gene has CDR1 SGDLS and CDR2 YYNGEE. The V gene end was trimmed by 4 bases and the J gene end by 4 bases; junction bases not matched to a gene: 14. The length of the CDR3 is 18 residues. The CDR3 region is CASSPEPHPGLAYNEQFF. CDR3 coding DNA: TGTGCCAGCAGCCCGGAACCGCACCCGGGACTAGCGTACAATGAGCAGTTCTTC.

This clonotype was seen ten or more times. The J gene is TRBJ2-5, the V gene TRBV28; tentative D call: TRBD1 (6 bases). V lost 6 bases to trimming and J lost 1 base, with 12 bases between them. The length of the CDR3 is 14 residues. Germline assignment: CDR1 MDHEN and CDR2 SYDVKM. DNA of the CDR3: TGTGCCAGCAGGTCCTACAGGGCCCAAGAGACCCAGTACTTC. This translates into CASRSYRAQETQYF.

This clonotype was recorded a few times. The chain joins TRBV30 to TRBJ2-3, with 8 bases lining up with TRBD2. Looked up from germline, CDR1 is GTSNPN and CDR2 is SVGIG (reference sequence). The CDR3 length is 15 residues. The V segment lost 1 base and the J segment 6 bases; nucleotides outside the gene matches: 9. CDR3 coding DNA: TGTGCCTGGAGTGGAGCGGGAGTTATTAGCGATACGCAGTATTTT. It specifies CAWSGAGVISDTQYF.

This clonotype appeared many times. The chain recombines TRBV11-2 with TRBJ2-5, with D perhaps matching TRBD1 (7 bases). CDR3 size: 14 residues. Germline V gene sequence: CDR1 SGHAT, CDR2 FQNNGV. Trimming cost V 2 bases and J 5 bases, with 12 bases left between them. CDR3 coding DNA: TGTGCCAGCAGCTTACAAGCAGGGGGGGAGACCCAGTACTTC. Amino acids: CASSLQAGGETQYF.

This clonotype came up a few times. V gene TRBV10-1 combines with J gene TRBJ1-1, with 8 bases aligning to TRBD1. Losses at the gene ends were 6 bases for V and 3 bases for J; bases not matched to a gene: 3. This CDR3 is 13 amino acids long. Germline CDR1 is WNHNN and CDR2 is SYGVQD (reference sequence). CDR3 coding DNA: TGCGCCAGCAGACAGGGGGAGTACACTGAAGCTTTCTTT. It codes for CASRQGEYTEAFF.

This clonotype was seen repeatedly, ten times or more. The J gene is TRBJ2-5, the V gene TRBV20-1, with a weak D call TRBD2 (5 bases). The CDR3 totals 12 residues. The V end was cut by 2 bases, the J end by 5 bases, with 9 bases between. The germline gives CDR1 DFQATT, CDR2 SNEGSKA (reference sequence). In DNA, the CDR3 is TGCAGTGCTAGACCTTGGAGGGAGACCCAGTACTTC. Its translation is CSARPWRETQYF.

This clonotype has a count of ten or more. The chain is built from TRBV3-1 and TRBJ2-5, with unresolved D. V lost 4 bases and J lost 5, with 17 bases in between. CDR1 is LGHDT, CDR2 YNNKEL, per germline (reference sequence). This CDR3 has 15 amino acids. CDR3: CASSPNLAPKETQYF. CDR3 bases: TGTGCCAGCAGCCCCAATTTAGCTCCCAAGGAGACCCAGTACTTC.

By sample fraction, this clonotype is medium-sized. V and J are TRBV7-8 and TRBJ1-1; 10 nucleotides line up with TRBD1. Germline-derived CDR1 and CDR2 are SGHVS and FQNEAQ. The V gene end was trimmed by 5 bases and the J gene end by 1 base; junction bases not matched to a gene: 7. This CDR3 has 16 residues. CDR3 bases: TGTGCCAGCAGCCTAAGGGACAGGGGTTCGAACACTGAAGCTTTCTTT. It specifies CASSLRDRGSNTEAFF.

In this sample, this clonotype turned up many times. This rearrangement joins TRBV24-1 to TRBJ2-3; D remains ambiguous. Germline assignment: CDR1 KGHDR and CDR2 SFDVKD. Deletions cut 9 bases from V and 0 bases from J, with 9 bases between. The CDR3 extends over 13 amino acids. DNA for the CDR3: TGTGCCACCGCACGACTTAGCACAGATACGCAGTATTTT. Translated: CATARLSTDTQYF.

This clonotype has ten or more counts. The chain recombines TRBV7-9 with TRBJ1-4; weak D call: TRBD1 (6 bases). The CDR3 spans 18 residues. Germline CDR1 SEHNR, CDR2 FQNEAQ (reference sequence). V dropped 1 base and J dropped 2 bases, with 17 bases sitting between them. The CDR3 loop reads CASSLGLTGTNTNEKLFF. The CDR3 bases are TGTGCCAGCAGCTTAGGCCTCACCGGGACAAACACTAATGAAAAACTGTTTTTT.

This rearrangement joins TRBV27 to TRBJ2-2; D ambiguous. This CDR3 contains 15 residues. CDR1 is MNHEY, CDR2 SMNVEV, per germline (reference sequence). V lost 5 bases and J 4 bases, leaving 14 bases between the germline ends. The CDR3 loop is CASSPGREATGELFF. CDR3 nucleotide sequence: TGTGCCAGCAGTCCAGGCAGAGAGGCCACCGGGGAGCTGTTTTTT.

This clonotype was counted ten times or more. J is TRBJ2-7 and V is TRBV7-9; 9 bases are a match to TRBD2. Trimming cost V 4 bases and J 4 bases; bases outside gene matches: 2. Germline V lookup: CDR1 SEHNR, CDR2 FQNEAQ (reference sequence). This CDR3 spans 13 amino acids. CDR3: CASSSSGAYEQYF. The CDR3 DNA reads as TGTGCCAGCAGCTCTAGCGGGGCGTACGAGCAGTACTTC.

At least ten counts were recorded for this clonotype. This sequence joins TRBV5-4 and TRBJ1-6; D ambiguous. V lost 3 bases to trimming and J lost 0 bases, with 13 bases between them. CDR1 is SGHNT and CDR2 is YYREEE in the germline V gene (reference sequence). This CDR3 region has 17 residues. CDR3 in amino acids: CASSSTLTSSYNSPLHF. CDR3 nucleotide sequence: TGTGCCAGCAGCTCCACCTTAACGAGCTCCTATAATTCACCCCTCCACTTT.

This clonotype was recorded many times. The genes are TRBV4-1 and TRBJ2-1, with TRBD2 identical over 14 bases. This CDR3 comprises 22 residues. CDR1 and CDR2 (germline): MGHRA, YSYEKL. V lost 0 bases to trimming and J lost 0 bases; unmatched junction nucleotides: 13. As DNA, the CDR3 is TGCGCCAGCAGCCAAGAAAAGGGAAAGGGGACTAGCGGGAGTCCCTCCTACAATGAGCAGTTCTTC. It yields the protein CASSQEKGKGTSGSPSYNEQFF.

This clonotype was picked up many times. The chain uses TRBV7-3 and TRBJ2-1, with TRBD2 identical over 8 bases. CDR1 and CDR2 (germline): SGHTA, FQGTGA. The CDR3 extends over 16 amino acids. The trim removed 1 base at V and 4 bases at J, leaving 6 bases unmatched. CDR3 nucleotides: TGTGCCAGCAGCTTAAGAGCGGGAGAGATGTACAATGAGCAGTTCTTC. Translation: CASSLRAGEMYNEQFF.

This clonotype came up a few times. The V and J genes are TRBV14 and TRBJ2-2; 8 bases map to TRBD2. Trimming at V came to 4 bases and at J to 4 bases, leaving 5 bases not matched to a gene. Germline V gives CDR1 SGHDN, CDR2 FVKESK. This CDR3 is built from 15 residues. DNA for the CDR3: TGTGCCAGCAGCCGCCGAACTAGCGGCACCGGGGAGCTGTTTTTT. Its protein is CASSRRTSGTGELFF.

The rearrangement uses TRBV12-3 or TRBV12-4 and TRBJ2-3, with TRBD2 identical over 9 bases. This CDR3 is built from 15 residues. With V trimmed by 3 bases and J by 3 bases, 4 bases remained unmatched. The CDR3 sequence: CASSFSGSLTDTQYF. The CDR3 region has the DNA TGTGCCAGCAGTTTTAGCGGGAGTCTAACAGATACGCAGTATTTT.

This clonotype has just a few counts. This chain uses TRBV12-3 or TRBV12-4 with TRBJ2-7; maybe TRBD2 (5 bases). V was shortened by 6 bases and J by 7 bases, with 19 bases between the two germline ends. The CDR3 length is 14 residues. The CDR3 nucleotides are TGTGCCAGCAGCCTACAAGAGGCCTCGGGGGAGCAGTACTTC. Translated: CASSLQEASGEQYF.

The chain recombines TRBV6-6 with TRBJ2-1; D not resolved. The germline V gene encodes CDR1 MNHNY and CDR2 SVGAGI (reference sequence). The ends were cut back, 2 bases at V and 7 bases at J, with 3 bases in the middle. The CDR3 consists of 11 residues. The CDR3 here is CASSYGNEQFF. CDR3 bases: TGTGCCAGCAGTTACGGGAATGAGCAGTTCTTC.